This TCR beta chain originates from a study of shared clonotypes between healthy human individuals. The data were produced by immunoSEQ multiplex PCR, yet TCRdb's version contains in-frame clones alone and is incomplete. This sample carries over 400,000 clones, 78% of them seen once, and the ten largest clones take about 11%. This clone was detected a few times. V gave up 1 base and J gave up 1 base, with 4 bases separating them. The germline gives CDR1 SEHNR, CDR2 FQNEAQ (reference sequence). CDR3 length: 13 residues. Sequencing input: PBMCs. This TCR was sampled from a woman aged 40 to 50 in good health. Some clones in this sample may be carry-over from other donors' samples. The chain has TRBV7-9 and TRBJ1-1; no firm D call. The CDR3 loop reads CASSLVGNTEAFF. Here the CDR3 DNA reads TGTGCCAGCAGCTTAGTAGGGAACACTGAAGCTTTCTTT.